These T cell receptor beta chains were read from a single sample in a study of blood T cell repertoires in COVID-19. Here immunoSEQ multiplex PCR was the method, and the copy in TCRdb shows in-frame clones only, minus some. This table has about 82,000 clones, about 89% appearing once. Material for sequencing was PBMCs or T cells enriched from blood (not recorded which). The receptors originated from a woman aged 45-65 years with acute COVID-19. Each CDR3 is given with its conserved first and last residue. The D gene is left open where the match is weak. Expanded clones are given a class, and other clones once, few, many or no size at all.

j_gene	d_gene	v_gene	abundance	CDR3aa	CDR3nt
TRBJ2-7	TRBD1	TRBV5-4	.	CASSPQGVLYEQYF	TGTGCCAGCAGTCCACAGGGGGTGTTGTACGAGCAGTACTTC
TRBJ2-7	TRBD2	TRBV14	.	CASSQGRLAGGPGYEQYF	TGTGCCAGCAGCCAAGGGAGGCTAGCGGGAGGGCCCGGCTACGAGCAGTACTTC
TRBJ2-1	.	TRBV10-3	.	CAISPGDYNEQFF	TGTGCCATCAGTCCGGGGGACTACAATGAGCAGTTCTTC
TRBJ2-1	.	TRBV5-6	.	CASSGFTGSSYNEQFF	TGTGCCAGCAGCGGATTTACAGGGAGCTCCTACAATGAGCAGTTCTTC
TRBJ2-2	.	TRBV5-5	.	CASSPDIGGGTGELFF	TGTGCCAGCAGCCCGGACATTGGGGGCGGAACCGGGGAGCTGTTTTTT
TRBJ2-2	.	TRBV18	.	CAGEGQGTGELFF	TGTGCCGGCGAAGGGCAGGGCACCGGGGAGCTGTTTTTT
TRBJ2-2	TRBD1	TRBV5-1	.	CASRSGDRATGELFF	TGCGCCAGCCGATCCGGGGACAGGGCCACCGGGGAGCTGTTTTTT
TRBJ2-7	.	TRBV14	.	CASSQDHYEQYF	TGTGCCAGCAGCCAAGATCACTACGAGCAGTACTTC
TRBJ2-5	.	TRBV7-2	.	CASRDSFQETQYF	TGTGCCAGCCGAGACAGTTTCCAAGAGACCCAGTACTTC
TRBJ1-5	.	TRBV19	.	CASRIVGGNQPQHF	TGTGCCAGTAGGATAGTCGGGGGTAATCAGCCCCAGCATTTT
TRBJ1-5	TRBD1	TRBV6-5	.	CASRVDRDGNQPQHF	TGTGCCAGCAGAGTCGACAGGGATGGCAATCAGCCCCAGCATTTT
TRBJ2-1	TRBD2	TRBV7-9	.	CASSPSGTSGRAMFF	TGTGCCAGCAGCCCCTCCGGGACTAGCGGGAGGGCCATGTTCTTC
TRBJ2-5	TRBD2	TRBV29-1	.	CSASGGREEETQYF	TGCAGCGCAAGTGGCGGGAGGGAGGAAGAGACCCAGTACTTC
TRBJ1-4	.	TRBV28	.	CASSLGSGLGEKLFF	TGTGCCAGCAGTTTAGGATCAGGCCTTGGTGAAAAACTGTTTTTT
TRBJ2-1	TRBD1	TRBV2	.	CASVTGPYNEQFF	TGTGCCAGCGTGACAGGGCCCTACAATGAGCAGTTCTTC
TRBJ1-2	.	TRBV25-1	.	CASSVQLNYGYTF	TGTGCCAGCAGTGTACAGCTTAACTATGGCTACACCTTC
TRBJ1-6	.	TRBV7-6	.	CASSPHGGKQSPLHF	TGTGCCAGCAGCCCCCACGGAGGGAAGCAGTCACCCCTCCACTTT
TRBJ2-7	TRBD2	TRBV7-2	.	CASSLAALAGGWYEQYF	TGTGCCAGCAGCTTAGCGGCCCTAGCGGGAGGTTGGTACGAGCAGTACTTC
TRBJ1-6	.	TRBV6-4	.	CASSQIQGTNSPLHF	TGTGCCAGCAGCCAGATTCAGGGGACTAATTCACCCCTCCACTTT
TRBJ2-7	TRBD1	TRBV18	.	CASSPNGQGYYEQYF	TGTGCCAGCTCACCAAATGGACAGGGTTATTACGAGCAGTACTTC
TRBJ2-4	TRBD1	TRBV19	once	CASSKQGIASAKNIQYF	TGTGCCAGTAGTAAACAGGGGATCGCCTCGGCCAAAAACATTCAGTACTTC
TRBJ1-1	.	TRBV29-1	.	CSVASDTEAFF	TGCAGCGTCGCCAGCGACACTGAAGCTTTCTTT
TRBJ1-1	TRBD1	TRBV10-3	.	CAISESGQGTGENTEAFF	TGTGCCATCAGTGAATCGGGCCAGGGGACAGGAGAGAACACTGAAGCTTTCTTT
TRBJ2-6	.	TRBV30	once	CAWSWIAEFSGANVLTF	TGTGCCTGGAGCTGGATAGCGGAGTTCTCTGGGGCCAACGTCCTGACTTTC
TRBJ1-1	.	TRBV2	.	CASSETPTDTEAFF	TGTGCCAGCAGTGAAACCCCGACAGACACTGAAGCTTTCTTT
TRBJ1-6	TRBD1	TRBV5-1	.	CASSPDGTDNSPLHF	TGCGCCAGCAGCCCGGACGGGACAGATAATTCACCCCTCCACTTT
TRBJ2-3	TRBD2	TRBV5-3	.	CARRGPGGAGGSCDTQYF	TGTGCCAGACGAGGGCCGGGCGGGGCGGGAGGAAGTTGTGATACGCAGTATTTT
TRBJ1-2	TRBD1	TRBV2	.	CASSEEGQGYGYTF	TGTGCCAGCAGTGAAGAGGGACAGGGTTATGGCTACACCTTC
TRBJ2-1	TRBD2	TRBV4-2	once	CASSQEVLAGESYNEQFF	TGTGCCAGCAGCCAAGAGGTCTTAGCGGGAGAATCCTACAATGAGCAGTTCTTC
TRBJ2-1	TRBD2	TRBV5-1	.	CASSYYSGSSYNEQFF	TGCGCCAGCAGCTATTATAGCGGGAGCTCCTACAATGAGCAGTTCTTC
TRBJ2-7	.	TRBV9	.	CASSLQTGNGYEQYF	TGTGCCAGCAGCCTCCAGACGGGGAACGGGTACGAGCAGTACTTC
TRBJ2-2	TRBD1	TRBV7-3	.	CASRLDRGGGELFF	TGTGCCAGCAGACTTGACAGGGGAGGCGGGGAGCTGTTTTTT
TRBJ1-1	.	TRBV19	.	CASSTLLGGNTEAFF	TGTGCCAGTAGCACCCTACTCGGGGGGAACACTGAAGCTTTCTTT
TRBJ1-1	TRBD1	TRBV7-9	.	CASSPQGAGNTEAFF	TGTGCCAGCAGCCCGCAGGGGGCCGGTAACACTGAAGCTTTCTTT
TRBJ2-1	TRBD2	TRBV5-1	.	CASSLDAGLESNEQFF	TGCGCCAGCAGCTTGGATGCGGGACTAGAGTCCAATGAGCAGTTCTTC
TRBJ2-5	TRBD1	TRBV19	.	CASSIGGQGQETQYF	TGTGCCAGTAGTATAGGGGGACAGGGGCAAGAGACCCAGTACTTC
TRBJ2-7	.	TRBV30	.	CAWRGGPPYEQYF	TGTGCCTGGAGGGGGGGGCCCCCCTACGAGCAGTACTTC
TRBJ2-7	TRBD2	TRBV7-2	.	CASSPSGGRREQYF	TGTGCCAGCAGCCCTAGCGGGGGGAGAAGGGAGCAGTACTTC
TRBJ2-2	TRBD2	TRBV19	many	CASSGPTSGRAVAGELFF	TGTGCCAGTAGTGGCCCGACTAGCGGGAGGGCTGTGGCCGGGGAGCTGTTTTTT
TRBJ1-2	TRBD1	TRBV7-2	.	CASSFKSGTGENYGYTF	TGTGCCAGCAGCTTTAAGTCCGGGACAGGAGAGAACTATGGCTACACCTTC
TRBJ1-1	.	TRBV4-2	.	CASSLDGQLNTEAFF	TGTGCCAGCAGCCTGGACGGACAGCTGAACACTGAAGCTTTCTTT
TRBJ2-2	.	TRBV5-6	.	CASSLLALEGTGELFF	TGTGCCAGCAGCTTGTTAGCCCTGGAGGGGACCGGGGAGCTGTTTTTT
TRBJ2-2	.	TRBV13	.	CASSQLLAGELFF	TGTGCCAGCAGCCAGTTGCTTGCCGGGGAGCTGTTTTTT
TRBJ1-5	TRBD1	TRBV11-3	.	CASSRWTGASQPQHF	TGTGCCAGCAGCCGATGGACAGGGGCAAGTCAGCCCCAGCATTTT
TRBJ2-2	TRBD1	TRBV4-3	.	CASSQRQGSSGELFF	TGCGCCAGCAGCCAACGACAGGGGAGCAGCGGGGAGCTGTTTTTT
TRBJ2-2	.	TRBV4-2	.	CASSLNLDTNTGELFF	TGTGCCAGCAGCCTTAACTTGGACACGAACACCGGGGAGCTGTTTTTT
TRBJ1-1	.	TRBV27	.	CASTWTASNTEAFF	TGTGCCAGCACCTGGACAGCCTCGAACACTGAAGCTTTCTTT
TRBJ2-3	TRBD2	TRBV3-1/TRBV3-2	.	CASSRSGRADTQYF	TGTGCCAGCAGCCGGAGCGGGAGGGCAGATACGCAGTATTTT
TRBJ2-7	TRBD2	TRBV7-3	few	CASSRTSEYEQYF	TGTGCCAGCAGCCGGACTAGCGAATACGAGCAGTACTTC
TRBJ1-1	TRBD1	TRBV2	.	CASRELRGRRAEAFF	TGTGCCAGCAGGGAACTCAGGGGGCGCAGGGCTGAAGCTTTCTTT
TRBJ2-1	.	TRBV5-6	.	CASSRQVLSDEQFF	TGTGCCAGCAGCCGTCAGGTCCTCTCGGATGAGCAGTTCTTC
TRBJ1-2	.	TRBV12-3/TRBV12-4	.	CASRREVGYTF	TGTGCCAGCAGGCGGGAAGTCGGCTACACCTTC
TRBJ2-3	TRBD2	TRBV4-2	once	CASSRLTSGASTDTQYF	TGTGCCAGCAGCCGCTTAACTAGCGGTGCTAGCACAGATACGCAGTATTTT
TRBJ1-4	TRBD1	TRBV7-9	.	CASSLAADRGLGVELFF	TGTGCCAGCAGCTTAGCGGCGGACAGGGGTTTGGGTGTTGAACTGTTTTTT
TRBJ2-2	.	TRBV4-1	.	CASSPQGRGTGELFF	TGCGCCAGCAGCCCGCAGGGTCGCGGCACCGGGGAGCTGTTTTTT
TRBJ2-2	.	TRBV7-9	.	CASSFGPINTGELFF	TGTGCCAGCAGCTTCGGTCCGATTAACACCGGGGAGCTGTTTTTT
TRBJ2-5	.	TRBV27	.	CASSPPPSTGQETQYF	TGTGCCAGCAGTCCCCCCCCTTCGACAGGTCAAGAGACCCAGTACTTC
TRBJ2-1	TRBD2	TRBV25-1	.	CASSSSGSSNEQFF	TGTGCCAGCAGTTCGAGCGGGAGCTCCAATGAGCAGTTCTTC
TRBJ2-7	.	TRBV6-5	.	CASSYSITGSSYEQYF	TGTGCCAGCAGTTACTCGATCACCGGGAGCTCCTACGAGCAGTACTTC